This entry lists 31 T cell receptor beta chains sequenced from one sample in a study of shared clonotypes between healthy human individuals. Only CD45RO-negative cells positively selected for CCR7 counted as naive CD8 cells, so terminally differentiated effector memory CD45RA+ cells were excluded. Only in-frame clones appear in the TCRdb table, and some are missing; sequencing was by immunoSEQ multiplex PCR. Of around 2,000,000 clones in the sample, around 96% were seen once. The sample taken for sequencing was naive CD8+ T cells sorted from blood. Source of these receptors: a man younger than 35 in good health.

The chain links TRBV5-4 to TRBJ1-2; a possible D gene is TRBD1 (5 bases). Trimming took 0 bases from V and 7 from J, leaving 13 bases between them. This CDR3 contains 14 residues. From germline, CDR1 is SGHNT and CDR2 YYREEE (reference sequence). DNA of the CDR3: TGTGCCAGCAGCTTGGGTTCGATGGGGACTGGCTACACCTTC. Protein sequence: CASSLGSMGTGYTF.

The CDR3 region is CAWSEQGLRGYTF. The CDR3 bases are TGTGCCTGGAGTGAACAGGGGCTTCGAGGCTACACCTTC. The rearrangement uses TRBV30 and TRBJ1-2; 7 bases align to TRBD1. Looked up from germline, CDR1 is GTSNPN and CDR2 is SVGIG (reference sequence). Trimming removed 1 base from V and 8 bases from J; junction bases left unmatched: 7. The CDR3 sequence is 13 residues long.

In its sample, this clone was seen once. V gene TRBV5-4 combines with J gene TRBJ2-7; no definite D call. Trimming left V 4 bases short and J 0 bases short, with 14 bases between. The CDR3 spans 15 residues. Per the germline V gene, CDR1 is SGHNT and CDR2 is YYREEE (reference sequence). The CDR3 is CASSLSGWSSYEQYF. The CDR3 nucleotides are TGTGCCAGCAGCCTCTCCGGCTGGAGCTCCTACGAGCAGTACTTC.

This chain joins TRBV6-9 and TRBJ1-4; D is undetermined. CDR1 and CDR2 (germline): MNHGY, SVAAGI. The CDR3 covers 16 residues. Trimming removed 2 bases from V and 7 bases from J, with 17 bases in between. The CDR3 loop is CASSYQWALRGEKLFF. CDR3 sequence (DNA): TGTGCCAGCAGTTATCAGTGGGCCCTCCGGGGTGAAAAACTGTTTTTT.

The chain links TRBV6-1 to TRBJ2-5; D not certain. CDR3 length: 13 amino acids. CDR1 MNHNS and CDR2 SASEGT come from the germline V gene. V gave up 5 bases and J gave up 2 bases, with 9 bases separating them. DNA for the CDR3: TGTGCCAGCAGTATAGCTGGGCAAGAGACCCAGTACTTC. Translation: CASSIAGQETQYF.

This clone was observed a single time. V gene TRBV7-2 combines with J gene TRBJ2-7; D gene unclear. Trimming stripped 4 bases from V and 4 bases from J, with 8 bases between. Germline CDR1 reads SGHTA; CDR2 reads FQGNSA. CDR3 length equals 12 residues. The DNA for the CDR3 is TGTGCCAGCAGCTACGAAGGTTACGAGCAGTACTTC. The encoded protein is CASSYEGYEQYF.

The V call is TRBV7-6, the J call TRBJ1-1; weak D call: TRBD1 (5 bases). The germline gives CDR1 SGHVS, CDR2 FNYEAQ. Trimming took 7 bases from V and 7 from J, leaving 13 bases between them. This CDR3 is built from 12 residues. The chain's CDR3 is CASIRGADEAFF. For the CDR3, the DNA is TGTGCCAGCATCCGAGGGGCGGATGAAGCTTTCTTT.

The gene calls are TRBV29-1 and TRBJ2-1, with 14 positions matching TRBD2. This CDR3 spans 16 amino acids. The germline V gene has CDR1 SQVTM and CDR2 ANQGSEA. V was clipped by 1 base and J by 3 bases; unmatched bases: 2. The CDR3 DNA reads TGCAGCGTTGAAGGGGGACTAGCGGGAGTCTACAATGAGCAGTTCTTC. The encoded protein is CSVEGGLAGVYNEQFF.

The CDR3 sequence is CAWSIGTGLFYEQYF. The CDR3 DNA is TGTGCCTGGAGTATAGGGACAGGACTATTCTACGAGCAGTACTTC. V gene TRBV30 combines with J gene TRBJ2-7; 8 bases are shared with TRBD1. Germline CDR1 GTSNPN, CDR2 SVGIG (reference sequence). This CDR3 region has 15 residues. V lost 2 bases to trimming and J lost 3 bases; unmatched junction nucleotides: 9.

Here the CDR3 DNA reads TGTGCCAGCAGCCCACGGACAGGGTTGAATGGCGAGCAGTACTTC. Amino acids: CASSPRTGLNGEQYF. J is TRBJ2-7 and V is TRBV9; 8 nucleotides align to TRBD1. The V and J ends lost 4 bases and 6 bases, in that order; junction bases with no gene match: 12. The CDR3 contains 15 residues. Germline V CDR1 and CDR2: SGDLS, YYNGEE.

The J gene is TRBJ2-7, the V gene TRBV5-1; possible D gene TRBD1, 5 bases. Trimming pared 0 bases from V and 5 bases from J, leaving 9 bases between. The CDR3 is 13 amino acids. Germline V gives CDR1 SGHRS, CDR2 YFSETQ. The CDR3 sequence: CASSLAGIHEQYF. Here the CDR3 DNA reads TGCGCCAGCAGCTTGGCAGGGATCCACGAGCAGTACTTC.

The rearrangement uses TRBV6-6 and TRBJ2-7, with 15 positions matching TRBD2. The germline gives CDR1 MNHNY, CDR2 SVGAGI (reference sequence). The length of the CDR3 is 14 residues. Trimming took 7 bases from V and 6 from J; bases not matched to a gene: 4. Written as DNA, the CDR3 is TGTGCCAGCATCCCGGGACTAGCGGGAGGCGAGCAGTACTTC. Residues: CASIPGLAGGEQYF.

Comment on this clone: Other DNA sequences in the sample encode the same CDR3. This chain uses TRBV4-3 with TRBJ2-5; 11 bases fit TRBD2. The CDR3 totals 16 residues. V shed 0 bases and J 4 bases; nucleotides not matched to a gene: 4. Per germline, CDR1 LGHNA and CDR2 YSLEER. The DNA of the CDR3 is TGCGCCAGCAGCCAAGAACTAGCGGGAGTTGCAGAGACCCAGTACTTC. It specifies CASSQELAGVAETQYF.

The chain couples TRBV2 to TRBJ2-1; no clear D gene. Germline V gives CDR1 SNHLY, CDR2 FYNNEI. The CDR3 length is 15 residues. The V end lost 3 bases, the J end lost 0 bases, and 9 bases lay between the germline ends. The chain's CDR3 is CASSENPSSYNEQFF. CDR3 nucleotide sequence: TGTGCCAGCAGTGAGAATCCTAGCTCCTACAATGAGCAGTTCTTC.

The chain uses TRBV9 and TRBJ2-3; a possible D gene is TRBD2 (5 bases). The V end was cut by 0 bases, the J end by 2 bases, with 19 bases between. CDR1 is SGDLS, CDR2 YYNGEE, per germline. There are 18 residues in the CDR3. This CDR3 reads CASSVGWVVEASTDTQYF. In nucleotides, the CDR3 is TGTGCCAGCAGCGTAGGGTGGGTGGTGGAGGCCTCCACAGATACGCAGTATTTT.

The chain joins TRBV4-2 to TRBJ2-4, with a possible D match to TRBD1 (6 bases). V was cut by 0 bases and J by 9 bases, with 9 bases left in between. CDR3 length: 13 residues. Germline assignment: CDR1 LGHNA and CDR2 YNFKEQ. The CDR3 bases are TGTGCCAGCAGCCAAGAGGCGGACAGCATTCAGTACTTC. Its protein is CASSQEADSIQYF.

This chain joins TRBV9 and TRBJ2-1; D gene uncertain. The CDR3 length is 17 residues. The germline V gene has CDR1 SGDLS and CDR2 YYNGEE. V lost 0 bases and J 0 bases, leaving 13 bases between the germline ends. The CDR3 nucleotides read TGTGCCAGCAGCGTAGTCCAAGGTATGAGCTCCTACAATGAGCAGTTCTTC. Protein: CASSVVQGMSSYNEQFF.

This chain uses TRBV6-1 with TRBJ2-7, with a possible D match to TRBD1 (6 bases). V was clipped by 10 bases and J by 1 base, with 17 bases between them. CDR1 is MNHNS, CDR2 SASEGT, per germline. The CDR3 contains 14 residues. The CDR3: CAIPRGRGSYEQYF. In DNA form, the CDR3 reads TGTGCCATCCCTCGGGGCAGGGGATCCTACGAGCAGTACTTC.

V usage is TRBV10-1 and J usage is TRBJ2-3; 7 bases line up with TRBD2. Trimming at V came to 3 bases and at J to 6 bases, leaving 9 bases not matched to a gene. The CDR3 spans 15 residues. From germline, CDR1 is WNHNN and CDR2 SYGVQD (reference sequence). The CDR3 region is CASSDISGARDTQYF. As DNA, the CDR3 is TGCGCCAGCAGTGATATCAGCGGGGCAAGGGATACGCAGTATTTT.

On this clone: Other DNA sequences in the same sample also yield this CDR3. This chain uses TRBV6-5 with TRBJ2-1; no reliable D call. Germline lookup yields CDR1 MNHEY and CDR2 SVGAGI. V was clipped by 0 bases and J by 5 bases, with 2 bases between them. This CDR3 is built from 12 residues. CDR3 amino acids: CASSYSDNEQFF. The CDR3 DNA sequence: TGTGCCAGCAGTTACTCGGACAATGAGCAGTTCTTC.

V is TRBV5-4 and J is TRBJ2-7, with 8 bases lining up with TRBD2. CDR1 and CDR2 from the germline V gene are SGHNT and YYREEE (reference sequence). The CDR3 consists of 16 residues. The V segment lost 0 bases and the J segment 7 bases; nucleotides outside the gene matches: 12. CDR3 DNA sequence: TGTGCCAGCAGCTTGGTGGGTAGCGGGGCCCCTACGGAGCAGTACTTC. Translating gives CASSLVGSGAPTEQYF.

The rearrangement joins TRBV27 to TRBJ2-7; weak D call: TRBD2 (6 bases). CDR3 length: 15 amino acids. The V gene's germline CDR1 is MNHEY and CDR2 SMNVEV (reference sequence). Trimming cost V 6 bases and J 2 bases, with 17 bases left between them. Here the CDR3 DNA reads TGTGCCAGCAGCCCCTTGGGGGAGGACGCCTACGAGCAGTACTTC. The encoded protein is CASSPLGEDAYEQYF.

The J gene is TRBJ2-5, the V gene TRBV11-3; the match to TRBD2 covers 9 bases. Germline V gives CDR1 SGHNT, CDR2 YENEEA. The ends lost 4 bases at V and 3 bases at J; junction bases unmatched: 12. This CDR3 spans 17 amino acids. The chain's CDR3 is CASSSKGSGSREETQYF. CDR3 nucleotides: TGTGCCAGCAGCTCAAAGGGTAGCGGGAGTCGAGAAGAGACCCAGTACTTC. The full variable domain, completed using reference TRBV11-3 and TRBJ2-5, is EAGVVQSPRYKIIEKKQPVAFWCNPISGHNTLYWYLQNLGQGPELLIRYENEEAVDDSQLPKDRFSAERLKGVDSTLKIQPAELGDSAVYLCASSSKGSGSREETQYFGPGTRLLVL.

As regards this clone: The identical CDR3 is also encoded by other nucleotide sequences in the sample. This chain joins TRBV27 and TRBJ2-1, with D tentatively TRBD2 (6 bases). V lost 3 bases, J lost 4 bases, and 13 bases lay in between. The V gene's germline CDR1 is MNHEY and CDR2 SMNVEV (reference sequence). The CDR3 extends over 15 amino acids. CDR3 region: CASSLTAGLYNEQFF. In nucleotides, the CDR3 is TGTGCCAGCAGTTTGACAGCGGGTCTATACAATGAGCAGTTCTTC.

The chain joins TRBV7-9 to TRBJ2-2; TRBD1 aligns across 9 bases. The V gene's germline CDR1 is SEHNR and CDR2 FQNEAQ (reference sequence). Unmatched junction bases numbered 6, after V lost 1 base and J lost 6 bases. The CDR3 spans 16 residues. CDR3 loop: CASSLVGTGPSGELFF. The CDR3 DNA is TGTGCCAGCAGCTTAGTGGGGACAGGGCCATCCGGGGAGCTGTTTTTT.

A remark on this clone: This CDR3 is also generated by other DNA sequences in the sample. V gene TRBV6-5 combines with J gene TRBJ2-2; no clear D gene. V was pared by 2 bases and J by 2 bases, with 3 bases between. The CDR3 is made up of 13 amino acids. Per germline, CDR1 MNHEY and CDR2 SVGAGI. CDR3 protein: CASSYSNTGELFF. CDR3 coding DNA: TGTGCCAGCAGTTACAGCAACACCGGGGAGCTGTTTTTT.

This chain links TRBV2 with TRBJ2-3; TRBD2 is a possible D gene (7 bases). V lost 9 bases, J lost 3 bases, and 13 bases lay in between. The CDR3 totals 13 residues. Germline-derived CDR1 and CDR2 are SNHLY and FYNNEI. The CDR3, as DNA: TGTGCCAGGGGGGGGGACAAGACAGATACGCAGTATTTT. It codes for CARGGDKTDTQYF.

The rearrangement uses TRBV7-2 and TRBJ2-1; D not resolved. This CDR3 contains 17 residues. Between the trimmed V and J ends, which lost 0 bases and 6 bases, there was a span of 18 bases. Germline lookup yields CDR1 SGHTA and CDR2 FQGNSA. CDR3 sequence: CASSLAPAVVITNEQFF. The CDR3 nucleotides are TGTGCCAGCAGCTTAGCCCCGGCGGTAGTGATTACCAATGAGCAGTTCTTC.

The chain employs TRBV7-3 and TRBJ1-3; D ambiguous. V lost 5 bases and J 3 bases, leaving 8 bases between the germline ends. Germline CDR1 and CDR2: SGHTA and FQGTGA. CDR3 length: 13 amino acids. CDR3 loop: CASSPWDGNTIYF. CDR3 nucleotide sequence: TGTGCCAGCAGCCCTTGGGATGGAAACACCATATATTTT.

This chain links TRBV4-1 with TRBJ1-1; D unresolved. The CDR3 covers 14 residues. V shed 0 bases and J shed 6 bases, with 11 bases lying between them. Germline CDR1 and CDR2: MGHRA and YSYEKL. The CDR3 DNA follows: TGCGCCAGCAGCCAAGATAGTTTAGGCTCTGAAGCTTTCTTT. This codes for CASSQDSLGSEAFF.

V is TRBV4-1 and J is TRBJ2-5, with TRBD1 matching over 8 bases. V shed 2 bases, J shed 5 bases, and the junction held 19 bases outside the gene matches. The CDR3 length is 19 residues. From germline, CDR1 is MGHRA and CDR2 YSYEKL. The chain's CDR3 is CASSQPPGTGDSWGETQYF. The CDR3 DNA follows: TGCGCCAGCAGCCAACCTCCCGGGACAGGCGATTCCTGGGGGGAGACCCAGTACTTC.